These T cell receptor beta chains were read from a single sample in a study of CD8 T cells in ankylosing spondylitis. TCRdb re-called the 5' RACE reads with MiXCR, one entry per CDR3 protein. The sample has just over 300,000 distinct CDR3 sequences, roughly 20% seen once. Sample: blood, either unsorted or a sorted T cell fraction (not recorded which). These receptors all stem from a female donor with ankylosing spondylitis or in good health (not recorded which). CDR3s include the opening cysteine and the closing phenylalanine or tryptophan. The order of the fields is clone size, D gene, V gene, J gene, CDR3 DNA, CDR3 protein. D genes are given only for firm matches. Rows give clone size only sometimes, using once, few, many, or a class for an expanded clone.

.	TRBD2	TRBV10-1	TRBJ2-1	TGCGCCAGCAGCTCCGCTCTATCTTCTAGCGGGAGGGCCTCCTACAATGAGCAGTTCTTC	CASSSALSSSGRASYNEQFF
.	.	TRBV11-2	TRBJ1-6	TGTGCCAGCAGCATGTTTATTGGGGGCATTTTAGGAGAGAGAAATTCACCCCTCCACTTT	CASSMFIGGILGERNSPLHF
few	.	TRBV5-5	TRBJ2-2	TGTGCCAGCAATACCGACCCCTACACCGGGGAGCTGTTTTTT	CASNTDPYTGELFF
.	TRBD1	TRBV25-1	TRBJ2-3	TGTGCCAGCAGTGAATGGGGACAGGGGGCTGGAGATACGCAGTATTTT	CASSEWGQGAGDTQYF
few	TRBD1	TRBV12-3/TRBV12-4	TRBJ2-7	TGTGCCAGCAGTTCGTCGGGACAGTTCTACGAGCAGTACTTC	CASSSSGQFYEQYF
.	.	TRBV11-2	TRBJ2-2	TGTGCCAGCAGCTTAGATGCCGTCGGGGAGCTGTTTTTT	CASSLDAVGELFF
.	TRBD2	TRBV20-1	TRBJ2-3	TGCAGTGCTAATGAGCTACTAGCGGGAGATACGCAGTATTTT	CSANELLAGDTQYF
once	TRBD2	TRBV11-3	TRBJ2-1	TGTGCCAGCAGCTTCGGGACTACCCTAAGCAATGAGCAGTTCTTC	CASSFGTTLSNEQFF
few	.	TRBV20-1	TRBJ1-2	TGCAGTGCTAGAGAACCCGGGGGCTATGGCTACACCTTC	CSAREPGGYGYTF
.	TRBD2	TRBV6-1	TRBJ2-1	TGTGCCAGCAGTCCGAACGGGAGGGGGAGCTCCTACAATGAGCAGTTCTTC	CASSPNGRGSSYNEQFF
.	TRBD1	TRBV11-2	TRBJ2-3	TGTGCCAGCAGCCGGGACAGGCTAGGGGATACGCAGTATTTT	CASSRDRLGDTQYF
.	.	TRBV6-1	TRBJ1-2	TGTGCCAGCAGTACCCCTACATTGAGCTACACCTTC	CASSTPTLSYTF
few	.	TRBV9	TRBJ2-4	TGTGCCAGCAGCGTAGGCGGCGTATCGGCCAAAAACATTCAGTACTTC	CASSVGGVSAKNIQYF
.	TRBD2	TRBV20-1	TRBJ2-3	TGCAGTGCTAGTAAAGGGACTAGCGGGAGGCCAGATACGCAGTATTTT	CSASKGTSGRPDTQYF
few	.	TRBV20-1	TRBJ2-1	TGCAGTGCTAGCTTAAGCCCCGGGAGCTACAATGAGCAGTTCTTC	CSASLSPGSYNEQFF
few	.	TRBV6-5	TRBJ2-1	TGTGCCAGCAGTTACTCGGGGGAGGTAAACAATGAGCAGTTCTTC	CASSYSGEVNNEQFF
few	.	TRBV6-5	TRBJ2-1	TGTGCCAGCAGTTACCAGGGATCTCAGGCAAGTGAGCAGTTCTTC	CASSYQGSQASEQFF
few	.	TRBV20-1	TRBJ1-5	TGCAGTGCTGGGAATCAGCCCCAGCATTTT	CSAGNQPQHF
many	.	TRBV20-1	TRBJ1-1	TGCAGTGCTAGAGACGGGGTAAACACTGAAGCTTTCTTT	CSARDGVNTEAFF
.	TRBD1	TRBV5-1	TRBJ1-5	TGCGCCAGCAGCACCAGGGGGCTGGTTTTCAATCAGCCCCAGCATTTT	CASSTRGLVFNQPQHF
.	.	TRBV5-8	TRBJ2-1	TGTGCCAGCAGCTTGTCCCATGGCTCCTACAATGAGCAGTTCTTC	CASSLSHGSYNEQFF
.	.	TRBV12-3/TRBV12-4	TRBJ1-1	TGTGCCAGCAGCCCCGCGGGACTTGGGAACACTGAAGCTTTCTTT	CASSPAGLGNTEAFF
many	TRBD1	TRBV5-1	TRBJ1-1	TGCGCCAGCAGTCCACAGGGGGGGACTGAAGCTTTCTTT	CASSPQGGTEAFF
.	.	TRBV20-1	TRBJ2-7	TGCAGTGCTAGAGATGCGGGCTGGAGCTCCTACGAGCAGTACTTC	CSARDAGWSSYEQYF
.	.	TRBV6-1	TRBJ2-5	TGTGCCAGCAGCCCCACGGGGGCAGAGACCCAGTACTTC	CASSPTGAETQYF
.	.	TRBV24-1	TRBJ2-2	TGTGCCACCAGTGATCGGATCACCGGGGAGCTGTTTTTT	CATSDRITGELFF
.	.	TRBV2	TRBJ2-1	TGTGCCAGCAGTTTATTAGCTCGCGAGCAGTTCTTC	CASSLLAREQFF
many	TRBD1	TRBV12-3/TRBV12-4	TRBJ1-6	TGTGCCAGCAGTTCGACAGGGGGTAATTCACCCCTCCACTTT	CASSSTGGNSPLHF
few	.	TRBV5-5	TRBJ2-3	TGTGCCAGCAGCACTATCACCAACCCAGATACGCAGTATTTT	CASSTITNPDTQYF
many	.	TRBV5-5	TRBJ1-3	TGTGCCAGCAGCAAGGACGCCTACTCTGGAAACACCATATATTTT	CASSKDAYSGNTIYF
few	.	TRBV27	TRBJ2-7	TGTGCCAGCAGTTCTGGGCAAGGAGGGTTCTACGAGCAGTACTTC	CASSSGQGGFYEQYF
.	TRBD1	TRBV7-2	TRBJ1-5	TGTGCCAGCAGTTGGGACAGCTCTTATAGCAATCAGCCCCAGCATTTT	CASSWDSSYSNQPQHF
few	TRBD2	TRBV6-5	TRBJ2-5	TGTGCCAGCAGTTACTCTCAATCTAGCGGGTGGGAGACCCAGTACTTC	CASSYSQSSGWETQYF
.	.	TRBV2	TRBJ1-4	TGTGCCAGCAGTGAACAGGGGATTGGTGCAACTAATGAAAAACTGTTTTTT	CASSEQGIGATNEKLFF
many	.	TRBV12-3/TRBV12-4	TRBJ2-7	TGTGCCAGCAGTCCGACGGCCTACGAGCAGTACTTC	CASSPTAYEQYF
few	TRBD2	TRBV4-3	TRBJ2-7	TGCGCCAGCAGCCGGGGACTACCTAGCGGCAATTACGAGCAGTACTTC	CASSRGLPSGNYEQYF
few	.	TRBV6-5	TRBJ2-7	TGTGCCAGCAGTACCTCGACGGGGTACGAGCAGTACTTC	CASSTSTGYEQYF
few	.	TRBV20-1	TRBJ2-1	TGCAGTGCTAATAAGGTTGGTGAGCAGTTCTTC	CSANKVGEQFF
.	TRBD2	TRBV20-1	TRBJ2-4	TGCAGTGCAGAGGGGACTAGCCAAGACATTCAGTACTTC	CSAEGTSQDIQYF
.	.	TRBV18	TRBJ1-1	TGTGCCAGCTCACCACTTGCGGTGAACACTGAAGCTTTCTTT	CASSPLAVNTEAFF
.	.	TRBV9	TRBJ2-5	TGTGCCAGCAGCTCCGGGACTGCGGGGAGTGGAGAGACCCAGTACTTC	CASSSGTAGSGETQYF
once	TRBD1	TRBV7-7	TRBJ2-2	TGTGCTAGCAGCAGACAGGGAGCCGGGGAGCAGTTTTTT	CASSRQGAGEQFF
.	.	TRBV20-1	TRBJ2-7	TGCAGTGCTTCTCTAGCGTTCGGTTGGGACGAGCAGTACTTC	CSASLAFGWDEQYF
many	.	TRBV5-1	TRBJ2-3	TGCGCCAGCAGGGCCAGCCCTACTAGCACAGATACGCAGTATTTT	CASRASPTSTDTQYF
.	TRBD2	TRBV6-1	TRBJ2-1	TGTGCCAGCAGGGACGGGACTAGCGGGACCCATGAGCAGTTCTTC	CASRDGTSGTHEQFF
.	TRBD1	TRBV6-1	TRBJ1-2	TGTGCCAGCAGTCCAACAGGGGGGGGCAACTATGGCTACACCTTC	CASSPTGGGNYGYTF
few	TRBD2	TRBV20-1	TRBJ2-1	TGCAGTGCTCATGACCCAGCGGGAGCGAATGAGCAGTTCTTC	CSAHDPAGANEQFF
few	.	TRBV20-1	TRBJ1-1	TGCAGTGTTATCGGACGGTTGAACACTGAAGCTTTCTTT	CSVIGRLNTEAFF
few	TRBD2	TRBV7-2	TRBJ2-3	TGTGCCAGCAGCGCGATTAGCGGGAGCATAATCACAGATACGCAGTATTTT	CASSAISGSIITDTQYF
.	.	TRBV28	TRBJ1-2	TGTGCCGTACAGGGATTCGGCTACACCTTC	CAVQGFGYTF
many	.	TRBV7-9	TRBJ1-1	TGTGCCAGCAGCTTAAAGGCGGAGGGTACTGAAGCTTTCTTT	CASSLKAEGTEAFF
many	TRBD2	TRBV29-1	TRBJ2-5	TGCAGCGCCGCCGGGACTAGCGGGAGAATCTCAGAGACCCAGTACTTC	CSAAGTSGRISETQYF
few	TRBD1	TRBV20-1	TRBJ2-1	TGCAGTGCCCCCGGGACAGGGGTAAATTCCTACAATGAGCAGTTCTTC	CSAPGTGVNSYNEQFF
many	TRBD1	TRBV29-1	TRBJ2-7	TGCAGCGCCTACGAACAGGGGGAGCCCTACGAGCAGTACTTC	CSAYEQGEPYEQYF
.	.	TRBV12-3/TRBV12-4	TRBJ2-3	TGTGCCAGCAGTTTATTCGGGGATACGCAGTATTTT	CASSLFGDTQYF